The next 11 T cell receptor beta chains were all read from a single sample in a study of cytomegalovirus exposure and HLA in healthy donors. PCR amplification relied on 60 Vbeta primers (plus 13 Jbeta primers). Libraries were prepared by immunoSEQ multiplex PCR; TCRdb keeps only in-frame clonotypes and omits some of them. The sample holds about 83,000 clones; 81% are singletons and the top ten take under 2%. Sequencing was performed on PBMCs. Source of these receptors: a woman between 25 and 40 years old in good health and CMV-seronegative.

CDR3 in amino acids: CASSLDAYEQYF. The CDR3 DNA reads TGCGCCAGCAGCTTGGACGCTTACGAGCAGTACTTC. The chain combines TRBV5-1 with TRBJ2-5; the D is unclear. Judging by the DNA end, TRBJ2-7 fits better; the J call may be wrong. The CDR3 sequence is 12 residues long. Germline lookup yields CDR1 SGHRS and CDR2 YFSETQ.

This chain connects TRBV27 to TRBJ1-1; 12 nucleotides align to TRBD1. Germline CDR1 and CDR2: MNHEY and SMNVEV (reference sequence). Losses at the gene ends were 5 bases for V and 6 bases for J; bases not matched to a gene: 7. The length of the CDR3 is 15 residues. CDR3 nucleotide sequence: TGTGCCAGCAGTCTACCGGGACAGGGGGCAGCTGAAGCTTTCTTT. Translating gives CASSLPGQGAAEAFF.

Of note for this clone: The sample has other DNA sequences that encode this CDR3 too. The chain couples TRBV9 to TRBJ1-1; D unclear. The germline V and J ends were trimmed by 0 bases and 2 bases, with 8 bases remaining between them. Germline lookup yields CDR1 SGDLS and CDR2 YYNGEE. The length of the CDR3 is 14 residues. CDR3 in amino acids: CASSVAGKNTEAFF. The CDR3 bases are TGTGCCAGCAGCGTAGCGGGGAAAAACACTGAAGCTTTCTTT.

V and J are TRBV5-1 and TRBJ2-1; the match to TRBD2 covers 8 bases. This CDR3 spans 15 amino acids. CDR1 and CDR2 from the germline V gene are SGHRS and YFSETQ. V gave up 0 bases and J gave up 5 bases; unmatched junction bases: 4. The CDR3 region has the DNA TGCGCCAGCAGCTTGGGACTAGCGCGAAACAATGAGCAGTTCTTC. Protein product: CASSLGLARNNEQFF. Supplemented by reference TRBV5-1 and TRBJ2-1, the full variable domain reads KAGVTQTPRYLIKTRGQQVTLSCSPISGHRSVSWYQQTPGQGLQFLFEYFSETQRNKGNFPGRFSGRQFSNSRSEMNVSTLELGDSALYLCASSLGLARNNEQFFGPGTRLTVL.

CDR3 in DNA: TGTGCCAGCAGTTACCAGGACACCGGGGAGCTGTTTTTT. This translates into CASSYQDTGELFF. This chain links TRBV6-5 with TRBJ2-2; D not resolved. Trimming shortened V by 2 bases and J by 3 bases, and 4 bases separated the two germline ends. This CDR3 has 13 amino acids. The germline V gene encodes CDR1 MNHEY and CDR2 SVGAGI.

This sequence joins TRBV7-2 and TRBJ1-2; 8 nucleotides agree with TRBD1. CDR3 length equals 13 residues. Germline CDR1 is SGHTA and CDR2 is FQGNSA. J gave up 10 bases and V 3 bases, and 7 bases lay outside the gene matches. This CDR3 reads CASSLSRGLDYTF. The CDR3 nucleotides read TGTGCCAGCAGCTTGTCCAGGGGGCTTGACTACACCTTC.

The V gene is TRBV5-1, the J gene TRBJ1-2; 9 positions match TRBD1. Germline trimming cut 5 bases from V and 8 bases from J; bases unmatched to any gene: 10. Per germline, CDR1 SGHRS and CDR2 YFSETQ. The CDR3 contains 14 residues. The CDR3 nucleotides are TGCGCCAGCAGGCCTACCACAGGGGGCGGCGGCTACACCTTC. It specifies CASRPTTGGGGYTF.

CDR3 sequence (DNA): TGTGCCAGCAGCTTAGGGGACTACCGCTCCTACGAGCAGTACTTC. Encoded protein: CASSLGDYRSYEQYF. The chain joins TRBV7-9 to TRBJ2-7, with 7 bases matching TRBD2. The V segment lost 1 base and the J segment 0 bases; nucleotides outside the gene matches: 3. This CDR3 has 15 residues. The germline V gene encodes CDR1 SEHNR and CDR2 FQNEAQ (reference sequence).

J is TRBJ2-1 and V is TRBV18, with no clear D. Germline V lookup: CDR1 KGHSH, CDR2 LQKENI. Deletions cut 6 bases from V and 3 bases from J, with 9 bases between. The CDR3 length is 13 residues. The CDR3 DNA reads TGTGCCAGCTCCGCGGAATTCTACAATGAGCAGTTCTTC. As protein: CASSAEFYNEQFF.

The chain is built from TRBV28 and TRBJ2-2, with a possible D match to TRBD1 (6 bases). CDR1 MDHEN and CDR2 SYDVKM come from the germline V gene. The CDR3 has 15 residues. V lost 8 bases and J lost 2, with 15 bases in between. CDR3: CASLLIQGNTGELFF. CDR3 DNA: TGTGCCAGCCTCTTGATACAGGGTAACACCGGGGAGCTGTTTTTT.

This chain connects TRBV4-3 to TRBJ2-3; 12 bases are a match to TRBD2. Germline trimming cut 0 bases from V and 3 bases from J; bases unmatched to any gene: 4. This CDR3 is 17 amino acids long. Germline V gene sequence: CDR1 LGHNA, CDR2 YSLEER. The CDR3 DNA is TGCGCCAGCAGCCAAGAAGCGACTAGCGGGAGTACAGATACGCAGTATTTT. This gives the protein CASSQEATSGSTDTQYF.